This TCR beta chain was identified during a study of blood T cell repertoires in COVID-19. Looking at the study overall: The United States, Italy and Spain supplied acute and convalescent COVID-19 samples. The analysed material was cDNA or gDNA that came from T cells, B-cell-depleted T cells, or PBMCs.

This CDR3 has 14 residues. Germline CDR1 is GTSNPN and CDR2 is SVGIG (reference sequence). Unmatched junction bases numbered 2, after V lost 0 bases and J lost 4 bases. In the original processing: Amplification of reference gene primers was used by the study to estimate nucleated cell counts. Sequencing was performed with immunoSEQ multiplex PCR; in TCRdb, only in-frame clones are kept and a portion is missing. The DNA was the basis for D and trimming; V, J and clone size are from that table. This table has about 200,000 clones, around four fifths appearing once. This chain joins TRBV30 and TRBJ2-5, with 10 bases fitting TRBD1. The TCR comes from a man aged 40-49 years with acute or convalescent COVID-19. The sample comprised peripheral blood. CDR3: CAWSVGQGGETQYF. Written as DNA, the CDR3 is TGTGCCTGGAGTGTCGGACAGGGGGGAGAGACCCAGTACTTC. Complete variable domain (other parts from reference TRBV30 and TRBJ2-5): SQTIHQWPATLVQPVGSPLSLECTVEGTSNPNLYWYRQAAGRGLQLLFYSVGIGQISSEVPQNLSASRPQDRQFILSSKKLLLSDSGFYLCAWSVGQGGETQYFGPGTRLLVL.